The entry that follows covers one TCR beta chain sequence. Its antigen remains unidentified. These data come from a study of tumor and adjacent non-tumor tissue in lung cancer. Study outcomes and limitations: Significantly higher TCR diversity was found in tumor than normal lung.

With V trimmed by 7 bases and J by 0 bases, 5 bases remained unmatched. The CDR3 runs 16 residues. CDR1 is MNHNS, CDR2 SASEGT, per germline. TCRbeta libraries were built with three rounds of nested PCR, modified from ARM-PCR. From the multiplex PCR reads, TCRdb called clonotypes with MiXCR, one entry per CDR3 protein. The data contain under 80,000 distinct CDR3 sequences, around 82% of them seen just once; the ten biggest clones take up 35% to 55%. The template was RNA from unsorted bulk tissue. This non-tumor lung sample came from over 3 cm beyond the tumor edge. The sequencing input was distant non-tumor lung tissue. The chain employs TRBV6-1 and TRBJ2-6; TRBD1 matches 8 bases. This receptor was identified in a man aged 55 to 70 with non-small cell lung cancer. The CDR3 is CASIQGALSGANVLTF. The CDR3 coding sequence is TGTGCCAGCATTCAGGGGGCACTCTCTGGGGCCAACGTCCTGACTTTC.